Each of the 22 T cell receptor beta chains below was sequenced from the same sample in a study of blood T cells in healthy people across ages. Next came a second PCR, run for about 7 to 12 cycles, which used a sample-barcoded 5' primer along with a J-beta primer mix. From the 5' RACE reads, TCRdb called clonotypes with MiXCR, one entry per CDR3 protein. The sample has 750,000 or so distinct CDR3 sequences, 20% to 30% seen once; the top ten hold more than 8.5%. Separately, the same data were catalogued under a study of T cells of mothers and their children.

Sequenced input: blood. The receptors originated from a boy younger than 18 in good health.

The V call is TRBV5-5, the J call TRBJ2-1; maybe TRBD2 (6 bases). V lost 4 bases and J 14 bases, leaving 19 bases between the germline ends. This CDR3 is 13 amino acids long. Germline CDR1 is SGHKS and CDR2 is YYEKEE (reference sequence). DNA for the CDR3: TGTGCCAGCAGCGCACCCGGGTTGGGACTCGAGTTCTTC. Its protein product is CASSAPGLGLEFF.

This clonotype was found once. This chain joins TRBV3-1 and TRBJ1-4, with D tentatively TRBD1 (5 bases). Germline V gene lookup returns CDR1 LGHDT and CDR2 YNNKEL (reference sequence). CDR3 length equals 14 residues. The ends were cut back, 7 bases at V and 4 bases at J, with 13 bases in the middle. The chain's CDR3 is CASKLGPNNEKLFF. The CDR3 DNA reads as TGTGCCAGCAAACTGGGACCTAATAATGAAAAACTGTTTTTT.

V is TRBV10-3 and J is TRBJ2-1; 8 bases are a match to TRBD2. J lost 7 bases, V lost 3 bases, and 8 bases had no gene match. The CDR3 is 15 residues long. Germline CDR1 ENHRY, CDR2 SYGVKD. The CDR3: CAISDFAGGGNEQFF. Here the CDR3 DNA reads TGTGCCATCAGTGATTTTGCGGGAGGTGGTAATGAGCAGTTCTTC.

This clonotype turned up a few times. The rearrangement uses TRBV4-3 and TRBJ2-5; weak D call: TRBD1 (5 bases). Germline V CDR1 and CDR2: LGHNA, YSLEER. Trimming took off 1 base at V and 5 bases at J, with 8 bases between the two ends. The CDR3 has 13 residues. CDR3 region: CASSQGSGETQYF. The CDR3 region has the DNA TGCGCCAGCAGCCAAGGTTCAGGGGAGACCCAGTACTTC.

The J gene is TRBJ2-3, the V gene TRBV18; 9 bases are a match to TRBD1. The V segment lost 5 bases and the J segment 2 bases; nucleotides outside the gene matches: 8. The CDR3 length is 16 residues. Germline CDR1 and CDR2: KGHSH and LQKENI. CDR3 sequence reads: CASSANRDRATDTQYF. The CDR3 DNA reads as TGTGCCAGCTCAGCGAACCGGGACAGGGCCACAGATACGCAGTATTTT. Variable domain in full (rest from reference TRBV18 and TRBJ2-3): NAGVMQNPRHLVRRRGQEARLRCSPMKGHSHVYWYRQLPEEGLKFMVYLQKENIIDESGMPKERFSAEFPKEGPSILRIQQVVRGDSAAYFCASSANRDRATDTQYFGPGTRLTVL.

This clonotype is a singleton in its sample. Relative to the germline gene, one junction end is altered; a read error may explain this. This rearrangement joins TRBV7-2 to TRBJ2-3; tentative D call: TRBD1 (6 bases). The CDR3 extends over 14 amino acids. Germline V gives CDR1 SGHTA, CDR2 FQGNSA. CDR3 amino acids: CAGSLDRSTDTQYF. CDR3 bases: TGTGCCGGCAGCTTAGACAGGAGCACAGATACGCAGTATTTT.

The V call is TRBV6-5, the J call TRBJ2-5; 10 positions match TRBD1. Germline CDR1 is MNHEY and CDR2 is SVGAGI. This CDR3 has 15 amino acids. V lost 5 bases, J lost 11 bases, and 14 bases stayed unmatched. CDR3 loop: CASSIPGQGIREQYF. The CDR3 nucleotides read TGTGCCAGCAGTATACCGGGACAGGGGATAAGGGAGCAGTACTTC.

CDR3 sequence: CASSEAGRPYF. The CDR3 coding sequence is TGTGCCAGCAGTGAAGCTGGACGGCCGTACTTC. The chain has TRBV6-1 and TRBJ2-7; D remains ambiguous. The V end lost 0 bases, the J end lost 12 bases, and 9 bases lay between the germline ends. This CDR3 is built from 11 residues. Germline assignment: CDR1 MNHNS and CDR2 SASEGT.

J is TRBJ1-6 and V is TRBV29-1, with D unclear. There are 13 residues in the CDR3. Germline CDR1 and CDR2: SQVTM and ANQGSEA. V lost 3 bases, J lost 4 bases, and 7 bases lay in between. The CDR3 sequence is CSVEAEYNSPLHF. CDR3 DNA sequence: TGCAGCGTTGAGGCAGAATATAATTCACCCCTCCACTTT.

J is TRBJ2-1 and V is TRBV28; possible D gene TRBD1, 5 bases. CDR3 length: 13 amino acids. V gave up 5 bases and J gave up 5 bases, with 10 bases separating them. Germline V gene sequence: CDR1 MDHEN, CDR2 SYDVKM. Here the CDR3 DNA reads TGTGCCAGCAGTCAACGGACAAACAATGAGCAGTTCTTC. This translates into CASSQRTNNEQFF.

This clonotype appeared a few times. The gene calls are TRBV6-5 and TRBJ2-5, with 11 bases fitting TRBD2. The DNA matches TRBJ2-1 better at its end, which makes the J call doubtful. The CDR3 loop spans 15 amino acids. Per germline, CDR1 MNHEY and CDR2 SVGAGI. As DNA, the CDR3 is TGTGCCAGCAGTTATCAAACTAGCGGGAGTGGTGAGCAGTTCTTC. It translates to CASSYQTSGSGEQFF.

The J gene is TRBJ1-4, the V gene TRBV5-1; the D gene is possibly TRBD1 (6 bases). CDR1 is SGHRS and CDR2 is YFSETQ in the germline V gene. The CDR3 totals 14 residues. The germline V and J ends were trimmed by 1 base and 8 bases, with 12 bases remaining between them. CDR3 in DNA: TGCGCCAGCAGCTTGTTACCGGGGGCGGAAAAACTGTTTTTT. It translates to CASSLLPGAEKLFF.

The table lists this clonotype with many counts. The chain combines TRBV6-1 with TRBJ2-3; 8 positions agree with TRBD2. J gave up 2 bases and V 11 bases, and 9 bases lay outside the gene matches. Germline assignment: CDR1 MNHNS and CDR2 SASEGT. The CDR3 totals 14 residues. CDR3 region: CAGRLASFTDTQYF. The DNA for the CDR3 is TGTGCCGGTAGACTAGCGTCGTTCACAGATACGCAGTATTTT.

The chain uses TRBV29-1 and TRBJ2-1; 8 nucleotides match TRBD1. The DNA end lines up better with TRBJ2-7; the J call may be wrong. Germline loops: CDR1 SQVTM, CDR2 ANQGSEA. The length of the CDR3 is 12 residues. The CDR3, as DNA: TGCAGCGTTGGTAGACAGGGGCTCGAGCAGTACTTC. It specifies CSVGRQGLEQYF.

This clonotype came up a few times. This sequence joins TRBV12-3 or TRBV12-4 and TRBJ1-2; maybe TRBD1 (6 bases). V was cut by 6 bases and J by 8 bases, with 16 bases left in between. The CDR3 is 13 amino acids. CDR3 in amino acids: CASSWGGPDGYTF. In nucleotides, the CDR3 is TGTGCCAGCAGCTGGGGGGGGCCCGACGGCTACACCTTC.

The chain uses TRBV5-6 and TRBJ2-7, with D perhaps matching TRBD1 (6 bases). The germline gives CDR1 SGHDT, CDR2 YYEEEE. The V and J ends lost 0 bases and 3 bases respectively, with 10 bases between them. This CDR3 is 14 amino acids long. This chain's CDR3 is CASSLGTAYYEQYF. The CDR3 region has the DNA TGTGCCAGCAGCTTGGGGACAGCCTACTACGAGCAGTACTTC. Supplemented by reference TRBV5-6 and TRBJ2-7, the full variable domain reads DAGVTQSPTHLIKTRGQQVTLRCSPKSGHDTVSWYQQALGQGPQFIFQYYEEEERQRGNFPDRFSGHQFPNYSSELNVNALLLGDSALYLCASSLGTAYYEQYFGPGTRLTVT.

In this sample, this clonotype turned up a few times. The rearrangement joins TRBV7-9 to TRBJ2-5; D unresolved. The CDR3 length is 12 residues. V lost 2 bases and J 5 bases, leaving 6 bases between the germline ends. Germline values: CDR1 SEHNR, CDR2 FQNEAQ (reference sequence). This CDR3 reads CASSLQVETQYF. The CDR3 region has the DNA TGTGCCAGCAGCTTACAGGTGGAGACCCAGTACTTC.

This clonotype occurred a few times. This chain links TRBV19 with TRBJ2-5, with a weak D call TRBD1 (5 bases). The V end was cut by 3 bases, the J end by 4 bases, with 12 bases between. CDR3 length equals 14 residues. Germline-derived CDR1 and CDR2 are LNHDA and SQIVND (reference sequence). The CDR3 sequence is CASSIGRGGETQYF. In DNA, the CDR3 is TGTGCCAGTAGTATCGGTAGGGGTGGAGAGACCCAGTACTTC.

This chain joins TRBV2 and TRBJ2-1; TRBD1 aligns across 7 bases. V lost 6 bases, J lost 9 bases, and 11 bases stayed unmatched. CDR3 size: 14 residues. Germline V gene data show CDR1 as SNHLY and CDR2 as FYNNEI. CDR3 coding DNA: TGTGCCAGCAGGACAGGGCGGTCGGTGGGTGAGCAGTTCTTC. Its translation: CASRTGRSVGEQFF.

The rearrangement uses TRBV4-2 and TRBJ2-5, with TRBD2 matching over 8 bases. Germline V lookup: CDR1 LGHNA, CDR2 YNFKEQ. There are 16 residues in the CDR3. Unmatched junction bases numbered 5, after V lost 0 bases and J lost 2 bases. Here the CDR3 reads CASSQEGAGEQETQYF. The CDR3 DNA follows: TGTGCCAGCAGCCAAGAGGGAGCGGGGGAACAAGAGACCCAGTACTTC.

This chain connects TRBV6-6 to TRBJ2-5, with D possibly being TRBD1 (6 bases). The J call could be wrong; TRBJ2-7 is a better fit for the DNA end. Germline V gene data show CDR1 as MNHNY and CDR2 as SVGAGI (reference sequence). CDR3 size: 14 residues. This chain's CDR3 is CASRTEDSPYEQYF. The CDR3 DNA reads TGTGCCAGCAGGACGGAGGACAGTCCCTACGAGCAGTACTTC.

The table lists this clonotype with many counts. The chain employs TRBV6-5 and TRBJ2-7, with D maybe TRBD2 (5 bases). The CDR3 runs to 16 residues. The V gene lost 0 bases and the J gene lost 2 bases, with 14 bases spanning the gap. CDR1 is MNHEY, CDR2 SVGAGI, per germline. The CDR3 here is CASSYSTALATYEQYF. CDR3 nucleotides: TGTGCCAGCAGTTACTCGACTGCCCTAGCAACCTACGAGCAGTACTTC.